Listed here is a single T cell receptor (beta chain). This sample includes further DNA sequences coding for the same CDR3. The data originate from a study of blood T cell repertoires in COVID-19. The wider study: Samples came from the United States, Italy and Spain, spanning acute and convalescent COVID-19.

Germline values: CDR1 SGDLS, CDR2 YYNGEE. The V segment lost 2 bases and the J segment 0 bases; nucleotides outside the gene matches: 0. The CDR3 length is 14 residues. Across about two dozen US areas, participants ranged in age from about 18 to 100 years. The table came from immunoSEQ multiplex PCR; TCRdb's copy has only in-frame clones and leaves some out. Here the sample spans about 320,000 clones, approximately 89% being singletons. The rearrangement links TRBV9 to TRBJ2-3, with 7 bases that match TRBD2. This sequence originates from a man aged 25 to 45 who had recovered from COVID-19. Material for sequencing was PBMCs or T cells enriched from blood (not recorded which). CDR3 sequence (DNA): TGTGCCAGCAGCGTCGGGGGGAGCACAGATACGCAGTATTTT. This gives the protein CASSVGGSTDTQYF.